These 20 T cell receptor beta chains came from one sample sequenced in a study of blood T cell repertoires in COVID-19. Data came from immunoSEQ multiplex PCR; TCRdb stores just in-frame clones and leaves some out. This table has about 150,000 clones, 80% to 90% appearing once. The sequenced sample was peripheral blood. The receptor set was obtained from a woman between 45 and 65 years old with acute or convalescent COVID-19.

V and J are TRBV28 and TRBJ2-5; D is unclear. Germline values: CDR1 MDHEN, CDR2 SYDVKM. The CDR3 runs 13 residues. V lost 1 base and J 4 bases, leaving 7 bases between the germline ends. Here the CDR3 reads CASSLYSPETQYF. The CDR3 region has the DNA TGTGCCAGCAGTTTATATAGCCCAGAGACCCAGTACTTC.

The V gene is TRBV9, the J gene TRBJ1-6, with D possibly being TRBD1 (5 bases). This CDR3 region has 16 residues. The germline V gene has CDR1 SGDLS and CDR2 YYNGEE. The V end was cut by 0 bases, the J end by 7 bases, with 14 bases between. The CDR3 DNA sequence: TGTGCCAGCAGCGTAGATGTTAGGGAGGGGAATTCACCCCTCCACTTT. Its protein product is CASSVDVREGNSPLHF.

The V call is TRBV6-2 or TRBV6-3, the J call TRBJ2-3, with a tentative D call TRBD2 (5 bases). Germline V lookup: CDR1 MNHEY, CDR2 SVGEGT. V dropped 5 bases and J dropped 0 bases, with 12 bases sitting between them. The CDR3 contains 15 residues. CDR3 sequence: CASSTRTSSTDTQYF. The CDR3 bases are TGTGCCAGCAGTACGCGGACTTCTAGCACAGATACGCAGTATTTT.

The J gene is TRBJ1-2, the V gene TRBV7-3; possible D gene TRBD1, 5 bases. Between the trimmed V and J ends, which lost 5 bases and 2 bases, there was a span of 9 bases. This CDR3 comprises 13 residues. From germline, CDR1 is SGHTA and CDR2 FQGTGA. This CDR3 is CASSPRGNYGYTF. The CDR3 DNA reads TGTGCCAGCAGCCCGCGGGGCAACTATGGCTACACCTTC.

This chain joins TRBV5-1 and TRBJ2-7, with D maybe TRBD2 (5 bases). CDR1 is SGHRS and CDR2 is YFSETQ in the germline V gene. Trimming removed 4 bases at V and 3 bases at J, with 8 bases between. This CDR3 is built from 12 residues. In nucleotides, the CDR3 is TGCGCCAGCAGCCGCGACTACTACGAGCAGTACTTC. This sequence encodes CASSRDYYEQYF. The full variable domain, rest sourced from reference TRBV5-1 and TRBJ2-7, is KAGVTQTPRYLIKTRGQQVTLSCSPISGHRSVSWYQQTPGQGLQFLFEYFSETQRNKGNFPGRFSGRQFSNSRSEMNVSTLELGDSALYLCASSRDYYEQYFGPGTRLTVT.

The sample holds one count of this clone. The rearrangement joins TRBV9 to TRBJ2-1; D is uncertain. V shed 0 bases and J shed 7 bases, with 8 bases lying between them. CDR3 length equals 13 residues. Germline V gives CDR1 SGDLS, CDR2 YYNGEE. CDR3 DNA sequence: TGTGCCAGCAGCGTAGGCCAGAAAAATGAGCAGTTCTTC. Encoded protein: CASSVGQKNEQFF.

The CDR3 DNA follows: TGTGCCAGCAGCCTGGGACTTCGTGACTCCTACGAGCAGTACTTC. Its translation is CASSLGLRDSYEQYF. The genes are TRBV11-2 and TRBJ2-7; TRBD2 is a possible D gene (6 bases). Germline loops: CDR1 SGHAT, CDR2 FQNNGV. The CDR3 extends over 15 amino acids. Trimming took 5 bases from V and 0 from J, leaving 14 bases between them.

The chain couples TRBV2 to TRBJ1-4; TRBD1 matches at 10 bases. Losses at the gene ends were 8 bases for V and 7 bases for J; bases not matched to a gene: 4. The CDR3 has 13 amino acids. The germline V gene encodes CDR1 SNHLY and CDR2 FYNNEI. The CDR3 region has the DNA TGTGCCAGCGAGGGACAGGGGTTTGAAAAACTGTTTTTT. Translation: CASEGQGFEKLFF.

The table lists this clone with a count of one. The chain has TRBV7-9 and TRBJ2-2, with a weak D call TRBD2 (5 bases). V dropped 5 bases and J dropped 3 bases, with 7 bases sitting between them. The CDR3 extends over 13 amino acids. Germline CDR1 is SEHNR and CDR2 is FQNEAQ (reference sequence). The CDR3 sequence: CASSPGDTGELFF. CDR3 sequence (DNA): TGTGCCAGCAGCCCCGGGGACACCGGGGAGCTGTTTTTT.

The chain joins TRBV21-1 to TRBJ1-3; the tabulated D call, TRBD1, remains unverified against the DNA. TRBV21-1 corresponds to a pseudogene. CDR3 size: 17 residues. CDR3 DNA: TGTGCCAGCAGCAAAGTGCTACCGGTTAGGGGTGGAAACACCATATATTTT. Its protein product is CASSKVLPVRGGNTIYF.

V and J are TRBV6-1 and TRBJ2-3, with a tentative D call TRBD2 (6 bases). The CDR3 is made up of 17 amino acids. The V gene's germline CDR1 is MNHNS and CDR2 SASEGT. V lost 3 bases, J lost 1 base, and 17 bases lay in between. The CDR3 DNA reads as TGTGCCAGCAGTGACGGACCCGGAGGGGTAGGCACAGATACGCAGTATTTT. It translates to CASSDGPGGVGTDTQYF.

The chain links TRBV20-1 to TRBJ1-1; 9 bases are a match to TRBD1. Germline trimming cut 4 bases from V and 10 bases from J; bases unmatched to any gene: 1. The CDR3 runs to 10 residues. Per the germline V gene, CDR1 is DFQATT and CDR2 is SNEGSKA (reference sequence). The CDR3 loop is CSATDRGAFF. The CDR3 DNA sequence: TGCAGTGCTACGGACAGGGGAGCTTTCTTT.

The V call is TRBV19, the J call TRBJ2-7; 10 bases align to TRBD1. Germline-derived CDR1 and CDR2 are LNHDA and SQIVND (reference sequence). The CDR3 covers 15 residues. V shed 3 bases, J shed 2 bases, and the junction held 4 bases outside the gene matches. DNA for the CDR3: TGTGCCAGTAGTATGTTCGGGACAGGGGCCTACGAGCAGTACTTC. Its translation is CASSMFGTGAYEQYF.

The CDR3 loop reads CASSPSIASQETQYF. The CDR3 coding sequence is TGTGCCAGCTCACCTTCTATAGCGTCCCAAGAGACCCAGTACTTC. This chain joins TRBV18 and TRBJ2-5; possibly TRBD2 for D (5 bases). The germline V gene encodes CDR1 KGHSH and CDR2 LQKENI. CDR3 size: 15 residues. V lost 3 bases and J lost 1, with 12 bases in between.

The CDR3 sequence: CASGGGGARNQPQHF. The CDR3 DNA follows: TGTGCTAGTGGTGGGGGAGGGGCACGAAATCAGCCCCAGCATTTT. This rearrangement joins TRBV12-5 to TRBJ1-5; perhaps TRBD1 as D (5 bases). Germline CDR1 LGHNT, CDR2 FRNRAP. The CDR3 spans 15 residues. V gave up 5 bases and J gave up 4 bases, with 15 bases separating them.

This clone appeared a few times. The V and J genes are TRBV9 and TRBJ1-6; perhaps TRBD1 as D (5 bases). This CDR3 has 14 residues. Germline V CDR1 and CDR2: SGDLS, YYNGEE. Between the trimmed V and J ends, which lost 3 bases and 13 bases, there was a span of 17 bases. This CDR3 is CASSAAGMGGPLHF. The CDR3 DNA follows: TGTGCCAGCAGCGCCGCAGGGATGGGCGGTCCCCTCCACTTT. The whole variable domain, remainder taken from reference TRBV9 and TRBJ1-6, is DSGVTQTPKHLITATGQRVTLRCSPRSGDLSVYWYQQSLDQGLQFLIQYYNGEERAKGNILERFSAQQFPDLHSELNLSSLELGDSALYFCASSAAGMGGPLHFGNGTRLTVT.

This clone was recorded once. In DNA form, the CDR3 reads TGTGCCAGCAGCATCCCCAGGGCTGGTGAAGCTTTCTTT. It translates to CASSIPRAGEAFF. This sequence joins TRBV21-1 and TRBJ1-1; the DNA was not used to check the table's D call, TRBD1. TRBV21-1 is classified as a pseudogene. The CDR3 is 13 amino acids.

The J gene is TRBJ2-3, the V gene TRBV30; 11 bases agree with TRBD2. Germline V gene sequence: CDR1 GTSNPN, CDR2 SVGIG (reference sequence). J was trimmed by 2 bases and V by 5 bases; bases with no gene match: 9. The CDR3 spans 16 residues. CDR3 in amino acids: CAWGYGLAGTTDTQYF. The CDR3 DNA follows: TGTGCCTGGGGTTATGGACTAGCGGGTACCACAGATACGCAGTATTTT.

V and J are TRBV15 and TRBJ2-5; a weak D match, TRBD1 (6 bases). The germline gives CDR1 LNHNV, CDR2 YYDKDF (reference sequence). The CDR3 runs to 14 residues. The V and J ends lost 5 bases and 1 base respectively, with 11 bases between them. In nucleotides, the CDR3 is TGTGCCACCAGCCGAGGCAGGGGCCAAGAGACCCAGTACTTC. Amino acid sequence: CATSRGRGQETQYF. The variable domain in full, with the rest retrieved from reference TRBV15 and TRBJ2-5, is DAMVIQNPRYQVTQFGKPVTLSCSQTLNHNVMYWYQQKSSQAPKLLFHYYDKDFNNEADTPDNFQSRRPNTSFCFLDIRSPGLGDTAMYLCATSRGRGQETQYFGPGTRLLVL.

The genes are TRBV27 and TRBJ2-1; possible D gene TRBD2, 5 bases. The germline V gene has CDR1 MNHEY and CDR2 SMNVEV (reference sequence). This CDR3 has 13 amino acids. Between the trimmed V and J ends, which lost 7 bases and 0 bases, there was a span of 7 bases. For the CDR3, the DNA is TGTGCCAGCAAAACTAGCTCCTACAATGAGCAGTTCTTC. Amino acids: CASKTSSYNEQFF.